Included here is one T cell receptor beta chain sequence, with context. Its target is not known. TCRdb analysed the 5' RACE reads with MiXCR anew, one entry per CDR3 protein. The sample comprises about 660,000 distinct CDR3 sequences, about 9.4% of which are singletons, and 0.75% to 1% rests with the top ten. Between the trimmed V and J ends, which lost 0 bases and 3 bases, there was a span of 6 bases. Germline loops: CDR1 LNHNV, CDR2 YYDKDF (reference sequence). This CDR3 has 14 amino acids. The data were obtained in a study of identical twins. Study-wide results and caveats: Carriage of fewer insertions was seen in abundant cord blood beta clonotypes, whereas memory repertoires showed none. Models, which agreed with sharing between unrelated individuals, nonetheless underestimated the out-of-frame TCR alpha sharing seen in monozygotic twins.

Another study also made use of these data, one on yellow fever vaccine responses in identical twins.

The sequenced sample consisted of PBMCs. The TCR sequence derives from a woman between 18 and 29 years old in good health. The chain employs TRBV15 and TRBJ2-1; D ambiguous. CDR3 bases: TGTGCCACCAGCAGAGATGGCAGCTACAATGAGCAGTTCTTC. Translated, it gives CATSRDGSYNEQFF.